The 23 T cell receptor beta chains given below trace back to one sample, sequenced in a study of blood T cell repertoires in COVID-19. Sequencing used immunoSEQ multiplex PCR; TCRdb keeps in-frame clones, though not all of them. Here the sample spans under 25,000 clones, around 83% being singletons. Sequenced input: peripheral blood. The receptors come from an older man with acute or convalescent COVID-19.

This chain connects TRBV25-1 to TRBJ2-2; possibly TRBD2 for D (5 bases). Germline CDR1 MGHDK, CDR2 SYGVNS. V dropped 6 bases and J dropped 2 bases, with 16 bases sitting between them. This CDR3 spans 16 amino acids. DNA of the CDR3: TGTGCCAGCAGCGAAGAGGGCCGCTCTAACACCGGGGAGCTGTTTTTT. It yields the protein CASSEEGRSNTGELFF.

A single count supports this clone. This chain uses TRBV12-3 or TRBV12-4 with TRBJ1-2; the match to TRBD1 covers 7 bases. The CDR3 is 13 amino acids. The V gene end was trimmed by 3 bases and the J gene end by 8 bases; junction bases not matched to a gene: 6. This CDR3 is CASSFRGGEGYTF. The CDR3 nucleotides are TGTGCCAGCAGTTTTCGAGGGGGCGAAGGCTACACCTTC.

The V gene is TRBV15, the J gene TRBJ1-5, with a tentative D call TRBD1 (6 bases). Trimming cost V 5 bases and J 6 bases, with 29 bases left between them. From germline, CDR1 is LNHNV and CDR2 YYDKDF (reference sequence). The CDR3 loop spans 19 amino acids. The CDR3 DNA reads TGTGCCACCAGCGGACAGAACTACAGGGCGGAATCGTCGTTTCAGCCCCAGCATTTT. Its translation: CATSGQNYRAESSFQPQHF.

This chain connects TRBV27 to TRBJ2-7; TRBD2 matches at 8 bases. Trimming took 3 bases from V and 6 from J; bases not matched to a gene: 19. CDR3 length equals 18 residues. CDR1 is MNHEY, CDR2 SMNVEV, per germline (reference sequence). The CDR3 is CASSFSDWYAGGRVEQYF. In nucleotides, the CDR3 is TGTGCCAGCAGTTTCTCGGATTGGTACGCGGGAGGCCGGGTCGAGCAGTACTTC.

The rearrangement links TRBV5-5 to TRBJ1-5, with 9 nucleotides matching TRBD1. This CDR3 contains 15 residues. CDR1 is SGHKS, CDR2 YYEKEE, per germline (reference sequence). V shed 4 bases and J 6 bases; nucleotides not matched to a gene: 8. The CDR3 sequence is CASSIRGTGIQPQHF. CDR3 in DNA: TGTGCCAGCAGCATCCGGGGGACAGGGATTCAGCCCCAGCATTTT.

The chain joins TRBV7-6 to TRBJ2-1; TRBD2 might be the D (6 bases). V dropped 5 bases and J dropped 0 bases, with 11 bases sitting between them. The CDR3 extends over 15 amino acids. Germline CDR1 is SGHVS and CDR2 is FNYEAQ. The CDR3 bases are TGTGCCAGCAGCCCCGCCGGGGGCTCCTACAATGAGCAGTTCTTC. Protein: CASSPAGGSYNEQFF.

The chain combines TRBV9 with TRBJ2-2; 7 nucleotides match TRBD2. Trimming removed 0 bases from V and 2 bases from J; junction bases left unmatched: 4. The CDR3 sequence is 16 residues long. CDR1 and CDR2 from the germline V gene are SGDLS and YYNGEE. DNA for the CDR3: TGTGCCAGCAGCGTAGAGCCAGCGGGAAACACCGGGGAGCTGTTTTTT. Protein sequence: CASSVEPAGNTGELFF.

The V gene is TRBV19, the J gene TRBJ1-5; 8 bases align to TRBD1. CDR1 LNHDA and CDR2 SQIVND come from the germline V gene (reference sequence). V gave up 5 bases and J gave up 6 bases; unmatched junction bases: 3. The CDR3 contains 13 residues. The CDR3 bases are TGTGCCAGTAGTCGGACAGGGCCTCAGCCCCAGCATTTT. This translates into CASSRTGPQPQHF.

V gene TRBV6-6 combines with J gene TRBJ2-2; TRBD2 might be the D (5 bases). This CDR3 is 14 amino acids long. Trimming took 4 bases from V and 3 from J, leaving 9 bases between them. Germline CDR1 and CDR2: MNHNY and SVGAGI (reference sequence). Written as DNA, the CDR3 is TGTGCCAGCAGTTCCCTCGGGGACACCGGGGAGCTGTTTTTT. It encodes CASSSLGDTGELFF.

The V and J genes are TRBV19 and TRBJ2-7; 10 bases are shared with TRBD2. V dropped 0 bases and J dropped 7; count of bases not matched to a gene: 6. The CDR3 extends over 15 amino acids. Germline V gene sequence: CDR1 LNHDA, CDR2 SQIVND (reference sequence). For the CDR3, the DNA is TGTGCCAGTAGTATAGATCAACTAGCGGGAAGAGAGCAGTACTTC. Encoded protein: CASSIDQLAGREQYF.

Written as DNA, the CDR3 is TGTGCCAGCTCCCCCAGGGGCGACACTGAAGCTTTCTTT. This sequence encodes CASSPRGDTEAFF. The chain recombines TRBV6-5 with TRBJ1-1, with D maybe TRBD1 (6 bases). The CDR3 has 13 amino acids. The germline gives CDR1 MNHEY, CDR2 SVGAGI. The ends were cut back, 8 bases at V and 3 bases at J, with 13 bases in the middle.

V usage is TRBV30 and J usage is TRBJ2-7; tentatively, D is TRBD1 (6 bases). Trimming left V 5 bases short and J 5 bases short, with 31 bases between. This CDR3 spans 18 amino acids. Looked up from germline, CDR1 is GTSNPN and CDR2 is SVGIG (reference sequence). The CDR3 DNA reads as TGTGCCTGGGTAAATTGGCAGGGGTTGGGTAGGGAGACGGACGAGCAGTACTTC. Residues: CAWVNWQGLGRETDEQYF.

The CDR3 sequence is CASSLRAQQGPSSYEQYF. In DNA form, the CDR3 reads TGTGCCAGCAGCCTCCGCGCCCAACAGGGGCCATCTTCCTACGAGCAGTACTTC. The genes are TRBV11-2 and TRBJ2-7; 7 positions match TRBD1. Losses at the gene ends were 5 bases for V and 1 base for J; bases not matched to a gene: 17. CDR1 is SGHAT, CDR2 FQNNGV, per germline. The CDR3 runs to 18 residues.

The chain recombines TRBV11-2 with TRBJ1-4; tentative D call: TRBD1 (5 bases). CDR1 is SGHAT, CDR2 FQNNGV, per germline. Between the trimmed V and J ends, which lost 5 bases and 4 bases, there was a span of 11 bases. This CDR3 has 14 residues. Here the CDR3 reads CASSHRGINEKLFF. Here the CDR3 DNA reads TGTGCCAGCAGCCACCGGGGGATTAATGAAAAACTGTTTTTT.

The rearrangement joins TRBV5-5 to TRBJ2-1; TRBD2 might be the D (6 bases). V lost 0 bases, J lost 7 bases, and 14 bases lay in between. The CDR3 totals 15 residues. Germline CDR1 reads SGHKS; CDR2 reads YYEKEE (reference sequence). CDR3 coding DNA: TGTGCCAGCAGCTTGGCCGCGGGGCCGGCGAATGAGCAGTTCTTC. Its translation: CASSLAAGPANEQFF.

This chain joins TRBV19 and TRBJ2-3, with 8 bases fitting TRBD2. CDR3 length equals 15 residues. J gave up 6 bases and V 10 bases, and 15 bases lay outside the gene matches. Germline V gene data show CDR1 as LNHDA and CDR2 as SQIVND (reference sequence). The CDR3 reads CATTGGGGSTDTQYF. The CDR3 nucleotides are TGTGCCACCACCGGTGGCGGGGGGTCGACGGATACGCAGTATTTT.

This rearrangement joins TRBV3-1 (or the pseudogene TRBV3-2) to TRBJ2-7, with TRBD2 identical over 9 bases. The V and J ends lost 1 base and 4 bases, in that order; junction bases with no gene match: 5. Looked up from germline, CDR1 is LGHDT and CDR2 is YNNKEL (reference sequence). This CDR3 spans 15 amino acids. The CDR3 reads CASSQGPSGEYEQYF. In DNA, the CDR3 is TGTGCCAGCAGCCAAGGGCCTAGCGGGGAGTACGAGCAGTACTTC.

V is TRBV30 and J is TRBJ2-3; the D gene is possibly TRBD2 (5 bases). Germline CDR1 and CDR2: GTSNPN and SVGIG (reference sequence). CDR3 length: 14 residues. V lost 0 bases and J lost 4, with 11 bases in between. The DNA of the CDR3 is TGTGCCTGGAGTGTAACCGGGGTGCCAGATACGCAGTATTTT. Its protein product is CAWSVTGVPDTQYF.

The chain carries TRBV29-1 and TRBJ1-1; D is possibly TRBD1 (5 bases). The CDR3 has 14 amino acids. Trimming took off 0 bases at V and 4 bases at J, with 12 bases between the two ends. Germline V gives CDR1 SQVTM, CDR2 ANQGSEA. CDR3 bases: TGCAGCGTTGAAGAGGGGGGGGAGGGCACTGAAGCTTTCTTT. This codes for CSVEEGGEGTEAFF.

This chain uses TRBV15 with TRBJ1-2; a weak D match, TRBD1 (6 bases). The germline V gene encodes CDR1 LNHNV and CDR2 YYDKDF (reference sequence). Deletions cut 3 bases from V and 1 base from J, with 12 bases between. The CDR3 covers 15 residues. The CDR3 sequence is CATSRADSYNYGYTF. The CDR3, as DNA: TGTGCCACCAGCAGGGCGGACAGCTATAACTATGGCTACACCTTC. Complete variable domain (other parts from reference TRBV15 and TRBJ1-2): DAMVIQNPRYQVTQFGKPVTLSCSQTLNHNVMYWYQQKSSQAPKLLFHYYDKDFNNEADTPDNFQSRRPNTSFCFLDIRSPGLGDTAMYLCATSRADSYNYGYTFGSGTRLTVV.

This chain links TRBV5-1 with TRBJ1-5, with no clear D. From germline, CDR1 is SGHRS and CDR2 YFSETQ. Trimming pared 1 base from V and 6 bases from J, leaving 14 bases between. The length of the CDR3 is 15 residues. The CDR3 spells CASSLRPDGAQPQHF. The CDR3 DNA is TGCGCCAGCAGCTTGCGGCCCGACGGAGCTCAGCCCCAGCATTTT.

This sequence joins TRBV18 and TRBJ1-5; D perhaps matches TRBD1 (6 bases). The CDR3 extends over 15 amino acids. CDR1 is KGHSH, CDR2 LQKENI, per germline. Trimming cost V 2 bases and J 1 base, with 9 bases left between them. The CDR3 loop reads CASSPDRGSNQPQHF. CDR3 coding DNA: TGTGCCAGCTCACCAGATAGGGGGAGCAATCAGCCCCAGCATTTT. The full variable domain, rest sourced from reference TRBV18 and TRBJ1-5, is NAGVMQNPRHLVRRRGQEARLRCSPMKGHSHVYWYRQLPEEGLKFMVYLQKENIIDESGMPKERFSAEFPKEGPSILRIQQVVRGDSAAYFCASSPDRGSNQPQHFGDGTRLSIL.

V gene TRBV6-2 or TRBV6-3 combines with J gene TRBJ1-3; tentative D call: TRBD1 (5 bases). The CDR3 is 16 amino acids. The germline V gene encodes CDR1 MNHEY and CDR2 SVGEGT. Trimming removed 0 bases from V and 0 bases from J, with 9 bases in between. The CDR3 region has the DNA TGTGCCAGCAGTTACTCGGGGACTCACTCTGGAAACACCATATATTTT. Residues: CASSYSGTHSGNTIYF.